Each of the 13 T cell receptor beta chains below was sequenced from the same sample in a study of cytomegalovirus exposure and HLA in healthy donors (dated by TCRdb to 2015 to 2018). Library preparation was by the immunoSEQ multiplex PCR assay. For the multiplex PCR, a mixture combining 60 forward primers for TCR Vbeta segments and 13 reverse primers for TCR Jbeta segments was used. Held by TCRdb, this immuneACCESS table contains in-frame sequences only and omits some clones. Under half of the omission traces to an unresolved V gene where checked; the cause of the rest is unknown. The sample has around 140,000 clones on record, 80% of them singletons. 2.4% of the sample is taken by the ten largest. The sample was PBMCs. These receptors all come from a man aged 45-65 years in good health and CMV-seronegative.

The chain combines TRBV2 with TRBJ2-2; TRBD2 matches 7 bases. After removal of 0 bases from V and 6 bases from J, the junction contained 13 bases not matched to a gene. Germline V gene sequence: CDR1 SNHLY, CDR2 FYNNEI. The CDR3 runs 18 residues. As DNA, the CDR3 is TGTGCCAGCAGTGAAGCGCCGGTGAGCGGGACCGCTCCCGGGGAGCTGTTTTTT. Its protein product is CASSEAPVSGTAPGELFF.

The chain recombines TRBV11-3 with TRBJ1-5, with TRBD1 matching over 8 bases. V dropped 5 bases and J dropped 5; count of bases not matched to a gene: 8. Germline CDR1 and CDR2: SGHNT and YENEEA. The CDR3 is 15 residues long. Written as DNA, the CDR3 is TGTGCCAGCAGCCGCCCGCAGGGGGCAGATCAGCCCCAGCATTTT. As protein: CASSRPQGADQPQHF.

The chain uses TRBV18 and TRBJ2-3; 10 nucleotides line up with TRBD2. CDR3 size: 16 residues. Germline trimming cut 5 bases from V and 0 bases from J; bases unmatched to any gene: 5. Germline values: CDR1 KGHSH, CDR2 LQKENI. This CDR3 reads CASSTTSGLSTDTQYF. The CDR3 nucleotides are TGTGCCAGCTCAACGACTAGCGGGCTTAGCACAGATACGCAGTATTTT.

The chain combines TRBV7-8 with TRBJ2-5, with D perhaps matching TRBD1 (6 bases). CDR1 and CDR2 (germline): SGHVS, FQNEAQ. The CDR3 length is 14 residues. Trimming cost V 5 bases and J 1 base, with 11 bases left between them. The CDR3 nucleotides are TGTGCCAGCAGCAACAGGGTACGCCAAGAGACCCAGTACTTC. This codes for CASSNRVRQETQYF.

The chain recombines TRBV21-1 with TRBJ2-7; the table's D call, TRBD2, was not checked against the DNA. TRBV21-1 is classified as a pseudogene. This CDR3 is built from 17 residues. The CDR3 protein is CASSKNQDLAGSYEQYF. CDR3 coding DNA: TGTGCCAGCAGCAAAAATCAGGATCTAGCGGGCTCCTACGAGCAGTACTTC.

The CDR3 spells CASSGGFGKETQYF. The CDR3 DNA reads as TGTGCCAGCAGTGGTGGGTTCGGGAAAGAGACCCAGTACTTC. This sequence joins TRBV2 and TRBJ2-5; TRBD2 might be the D (5 bases). Trimming left V 4 bases short and J 3 bases short, with 12 bases between. The CDR3 spans 14 residues. The germline V gene has CDR1 SNHLY and CDR2 FYNNEI. Full variable domain (rest looked up from reference TRBV2 and TRBJ2-5): EPEVTQTPSHQVTQMGQEVILRCVPISNHLYFYWYRQILGQKVEFLVSFYNNEISEKSEIFDDQFSVERPDGSNFTLKIRSTKLEDSAMYFCASSGGFGKETQYFGPGTRLLVL.

This clone is a singleton in its sample. The chain recombines TRBV6-6 with TRBJ1-2, with D possibly TRBD1 on 5 matching bases. This CDR3 contains 14 residues. The germline V gene encodes CDR1 MNHNY and CDR2 SVGAGI (reference sequence). V was clipped by 5 bases and J by 4 bases, with 14 bases between them. CDR3 residues: CASSNSGWGYGYTF. CDR3 DNA sequence: TGTGCCAGCAGTAATTCAGGGTGGGGCTATGGCTACACCTTC.

As DNA, the CDR3 is TGTGCCAGTAGTTCAGGGATTCAAGAGACCCAGTACTTC. Its translation: CASSSGIQETQYF. This chain connects TRBV19 to TRBJ2-5; TRBD1 is a possible D gene (5 bases). The CDR3 covers 13 residues. V was cut by 5 bases and J by 2 bases, with 9 bases left in between. Germline CDR1 and CDR2: LNHDA and SQIVND (reference sequence).

The CDR3 region is CASSQATGGGYEQYF. In DNA form, the CDR3 reads TGTGCCAGCTCACAAGCTACAGGGGGAGGGTACGAGCAGTACTTC. The chain has TRBV18 and TRBJ2-7; D is perhaps TRBD1 (8 bases). Germline lookup yields CDR1 KGHSH and CDR2 LQKENI. This CDR3 has 15 amino acids. Trimming stripped 4 bases from V and 4 bases from J, with 17 bases between.

V usage is TRBV5-6 and J usage is TRBJ2-6; D remains ambiguous. Trimming removed 2 bases from V and 0 bases from J, with 6 bases in between. Germline assignment: CDR1 SGHDT and CDR2 YYEEEE. The CDR3 extends over 15 amino acids. CDR3 DNA sequence: TGTGCCAGCAGCTTTCAATTCTCTGGGGCCAACGTCCTGACTTTC. Translating gives CASSFQFSGANVLTF.

CDR3 loop: CASSQDYRSGTSGGYEQFF. In DNA form, the CDR3 reads TGCGCCAGCAGCCAGGACTACAGGTCCGGGACTAGCGGGGGCTATGAGCAGTTCTTC. The chain links TRBV4-1 to TRBJ2-1; 14 bases are shared with TRBD2. CDR1 and CDR2 from the germline V gene are MGHRA and YSYEKL. Trimming removed 3 bases from V and 8 bases from J; junction bases left unmatched: 15. This CDR3 region has 19 residues.

This clone has only a few counts. The chain has TRBV19 and TRBJ1-5; D is perhaps TRBD1 (6 bases). V was pared by 1 base and J by 1 base, with 11 bases between. The germline CDR1 and CDR2 sequences are LNHDA and SQIVND (reference sequence). The CDR3 has 16 amino acids. The CDR3 is CASSIGGGQSNQPQHF. DNA for the CDR3: TGTGCCAGTAGTATAGGGGGGGGCCAGAGCAATCAGCCCCAGCATTTT.

V is TRBV10-2 and J is TRBJ2-7, with no clear D. The CDR3 totals 17 residues. Germline CDR1 reads WSHSY; CDR2 reads SAAADI. V gave up 0 bases and J gave up 4 bases, with 19 bases separating them. CDR3 in amino acids: CASSESTLAEAWYEQYF. CDR3 coding DNA: TGCGCCAGCAGTGAGTCGACTCTTGCAGAAGCGTGGTACGAGCAGTACTTC.